This T cell receptor beta chain appears in the sequencing data of a study of beta chain features in type 1 diabetes. Study conclusions and caveats: Whether TCRB rearrangement is influenced by HLA type went unresolved here.

A few counts support this clone. Its antigen is currently unknown. Expressed TCRB transcripts were sequenced after all isolated RNA was converted to cDNA. Method: immunoSEQ multiplex PCR; TCRdb's copy keeps in-frame clones and lacks some. Here the sample spans 150,000 to 170,000 clones, around 8% being singletons. The CDR3 is 14 residues long. Germline lookup yields CDR1 GTSNPN and CDR2 SVGIG (reference sequence). V lost 2 bases and J lost 4, with 11 bases in between. What was sequenced was central memory CD4+ T cells from blood. This clonotype originated in a man younger than 35 in good health. The V call is TRBV30, the J call TRBJ1-4, with a possible D match to TRBD1 (6 bases). The CDR3 sequence: CAWSRQARNEKLFF. The CDR3 DNA sequence: TGTGCCTGGAGTCGACAGGCTCGTAATGAAAAACTGTTTTTT.